This TCR beta chain was recovered during a study of blood T cell repertoires in COVID-19. Turning to the study itself: Whether acute or convalescent, the COVID-19 samples came from the United States, Italy and Spain.

Authors' methods: Amplification from reference gene primers served as the basis for estimated nucleated cell counts. Only in-frame clones appear in the TCRdb table, and some are missing; sequencing was by immunoSEQ multiplex PCR. The DNA gave D and trimming, while V, J and clone size come from that table. The sample has 80,000 to 100,000 clones, 75% to 90% seen once. CDR3 length equals 17 residues. Trimming removed 0 bases from V and 9 bases from J; junction bases left unmatched: 7. Per germline, CDR1 KGHSH and CDR2 LQKENI. The sequence was collected from a human donor with active COVID-19. The donor label of this sample is uncertain. Source material: peripheral blood. The genes are TRBV18 and TRBJ1-6; 11 bases line up with TRBD1. The CDR3 reads CASSPPVRDRGVSPLHF. CDR3 bases: TGTGCCAGCTCACCACCGGTGCGGGACAGGGGGGTTTCACCCCTCCACTTT.